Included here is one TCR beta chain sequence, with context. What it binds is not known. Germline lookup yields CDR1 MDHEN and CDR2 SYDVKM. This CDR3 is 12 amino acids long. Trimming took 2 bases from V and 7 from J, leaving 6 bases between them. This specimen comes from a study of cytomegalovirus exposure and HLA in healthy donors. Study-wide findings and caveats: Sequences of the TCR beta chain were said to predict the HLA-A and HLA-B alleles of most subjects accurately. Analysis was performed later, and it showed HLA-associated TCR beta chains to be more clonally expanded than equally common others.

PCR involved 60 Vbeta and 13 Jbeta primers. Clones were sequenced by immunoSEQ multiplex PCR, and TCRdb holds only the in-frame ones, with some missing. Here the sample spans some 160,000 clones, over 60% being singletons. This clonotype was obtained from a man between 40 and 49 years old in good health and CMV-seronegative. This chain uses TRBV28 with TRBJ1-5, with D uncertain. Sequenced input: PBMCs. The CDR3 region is CASSLPLQPQHF. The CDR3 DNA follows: TGTGCCAGCAGTTTACCTTTACAGCCCCAGCATTTT.